Presented here are 29 T cell receptor beta chains from one specimen sequenced in a study of blood T cells in healthy people across ages. Combining a sample-barcoded 5' primer with a J-beta primer mix, a second PCR ran for roughly 7 to 12 cycles. In TCRdb, the 5' RACE reads were re-called with MiXCR into one record per CDR3 protein. The table shows 1.5 million to 2 million distinct CDR3 sequences, with 35% to 50% occurring only once. Sequencing was performed on blood. Source of these receptors: a human donor in good health.

The DNA of the CDR3 is TGCAGTGCTAGAGAACCCAAACTTAATCAGCCCCAGCATTTT. Its protein product is CSAREPKLNQPQHF. This rearrangement joins TRBV20-1 to TRBJ1-5; no definite D call. CDR3 size: 14 residues. With 0 bases removed from V and 4 bases from J, the gap between germline ends came to 10 bases. CDR1 DFQATT and CDR2 SNEGSKA come from the germline V gene (reference sequence).

The rearrangement uses TRBV9 and TRBJ1-6; D is possibly TRBD1 (5 bases). Germline values: CDR1 SGDLS, CDR2 YYNGEE. This CDR3 is 16 amino acids long. V lost 3 bases, J lost 6 bases, and 16 bases lay in between. Here the CDR3 DNA reads TGTGCCAGCAGCGGAGTATCGGGGAGGGGTAATTCACCCCTCCACTTT. Translating it yields CASSGVSGRGNSPLHF.

The CDR3 is CASTRGRLNYGYTF. For the CDR3, the DNA is TGTGCCAGCACCCGGGGACGGCTCAACTATGGCTACACCTTC. This chain links TRBV28 with TRBJ1-2; tentatively, D is TRBD1 (5 bases). Germline V gives CDR1 MDHEN, CDR2 SYDVKM. CDR3 size: 14 residues. Trimming stripped 7 bases from V and 2 bases from J, with 14 bases between.

To note about this clonotype: A read error may account for a junction end that differs from germline. The J gene is TRBJ2-3, the V gene TRBV9; D perhaps matches TRBD1 (5 bases). The DNA end is more similar to TRBJ1-5, so the J call may be wrong. Germline V gene sequence: CDR1 SGDLS, CDR2 YYNGEE. The CDR3 spans 15 residues. The CDR3 loop is CTSSPGWGFSQPQHF. The CDR3 bases are TGTACCAGCAGCCCAGGTTGGGGGTTTTCTCAGCCCCAGCATTTT.

This clonotype was detected only a few times. The chain recombines TRBV7-9 with TRBJ2-5, with D possibly being TRBD2 (5 bases). The CDR3 covers 13 residues. Germline V CDR1 and CDR2: SEHNR, FQNEAQ (reference sequence). V shed 6 bases and J shed 5 bases, with 13 bases lying between them. Written as DNA, the CDR3 is TGTGCCAGCAGTTTGGACTCTGGGGAGACCCAGTACTTC. It is translated as CASSLDSGETQYF.

This clonotype was recorded a few times. The V gene is TRBV29-1, the J gene TRBJ1-1; D is possibly TRBD1 (5 bases). CDR1 is SQVTM and CDR2 is ANQGSEA in the germline V gene. The CDR3 loop spans 13 amino acids. V was shortened by 1 base and J by 3 bases, with 9 bases between the two germline ends. CDR3 DNA: TGCAGCGTTGAAGGGGGGGAGGACACTGAAGCTTTCTTT. Residues: CSVEGGEDTEAFF.

This clonotype occurred a few times. The gene calls are TRBV7-9 and TRBJ2-7, with D possibly being TRBD2 (6 bases). The DNA matches TRBJ2-5 better at its end, which makes the J call doubtful. CDR3 length: 15 residues. The germline V gene encodes CDR1 SEHNR and CDR2 FQNEAQ (reference sequence). This chain's CDR3 is CASSSTRRIQETQYF. CDR3 sequence (DNA): TGTGCCAGCAGCTCGACTAGACGTATCCAAGAGACCCAGTACTTC.

This chain connects TRBV5-1 to TRBJ2-5; D might be TRBD1 (5 bases). Germline V gives CDR1 SGHRS, CDR2 YFSETQ. The CDR3 is 16 residues long. Trimming left V 1 base short and J 1 base short, with 14 bases between. CDR3 bases: TGCGCCAGCAGCTTGCCGGCAGGGCCCTTCCAAGAGACCCAGTACTTC. Translation gives CASSLPAGPFQETQYF.

This clonotype was found a few times. The rearrangement joins TRBV29-1 to TRBJ2-1, with 9 bases matching TRBD1. The J segment lost 8 bases and the V segment lost 4 bases, leaving 3 bases of the junction unmatched. CDR1 is SQVTM, CDR2 ANQGSEA, per germline. The CDR3 covers 12 residues. For the CDR3, the DNA is TGCAGCGTTGGGGGGGACAGGGATGAGCAGTTCTTC. This gives the protein CSVGGDRDEQFF.

There are a few counts of this clonotype. V gene TRBV6-9 combines with J gene TRBJ1-1; 7 positions agree with TRBD1. This CDR3 has 19 residues. V dropped 2 bases and J dropped 4; count of bases not matched to a gene: 19. CDR1 and CDR2 (germline): MNHGY, SVAAGI. CDR3 in amino acids: CASSYPRGDSRTWVTEAFF. The DNA for the CDR3 is TGTGCCAGCAGTTATCCCCGTGGGGACAGCCGGACGTGGGTCACTGAAGCTTTCTTT.

This clonotype appeared a few times. V is TRBV6-1 and J is TRBJ2-7, with 8 bases matching TRBD1. Trimming at V came to 5 bases and at J to 0 bases, leaving 21 bases not matched to a gene. Per the germline V gene, CDR1 is MNHNS and CDR2 is SASEGT. This CDR3 region has 20 residues. CDR3 nucleotide sequence: TGTGCCAGCAGTACCCCGACCCGGGACAGGAGTGCAAGGAGCTCCTACGAGCAGTACTTC. Residues: CASSTPTRDRSARSSYEQYF.

The chain recombines TRBV7-6 with TRBJ1-2, with a possible D match to TRBD1 (6 bases). Germline lookup yields CDR1 SGHVS and CDR2 FNYEAQ. The ends were cut back, 7 bases at V and 0 bases at J, with 15 bases in the middle. This CDR3 has 15 amino acids. The CDR3 DNA follows: TGTGCCAGCACCCGGACAGCCAACCCTAACTATGGCTACACCTTC. This codes for CASTRTANPNYGYTF.

This clonotype appeared a few times. The chain couples TRBV6-1 to TRBJ1-5, with a weak D call TRBD1 (5 bases). V lost 2 bases and J lost 4, with 15 bases in between. This CDR3 region has 16 residues. Germline CDR1 and CDR2: MNHNS and SASEGT. CDR3 in DNA: TGTGCCAGCAGTGAAATCACAGGCCTGGGTAATCAGCCCCAGCATTTT. Its protein product is CASSEITGLGNQPQHF.

CDR3 loop: CASSLSTDSLINYGYTF. The CDR3 nucleotides are TGTGCCAGCAGTCTCAGTACGGACAGCCTGATTAACTATGGCTACACCTTC. The rearrangement joins TRBV28 to TRBJ1-2; possible D gene TRBD1, 6 bases. The V end lost 5 bases, the J end lost 1 base, and 20 bases lay between the germline ends. From germline, CDR1 is MDHEN and CDR2 SYDVKM. The CDR3 consists of 17 residues.

This clonotype was seen once. J is TRBJ2-3 and V is TRBV24-1; TRBD2 agrees at 10 bases. The V segment lost 9 bases and the J segment 4 bases; nucleotides outside the gene matches: 6. Germline V lookup: CDR1 KGHDR, CDR2 SFDVKD. The CDR3 loop spans 14 amino acids. CDR3 sequence (DNA): TGTGCCACCCATGGAACTAGCGGGGCAGATACGCAGTATTTT. This codes for CATHGTSGADTQYF.

V usage is TRBV11-2 and J usage is TRBJ2-5; D remains unclear. Per the germline V gene, CDR1 is SGHAT and CDR2 is FQNNGV. CDR3 size: 14 residues. Trimming stripped 1 base from V and 11 bases from J, with 17 bases between. The DNA of the CDR3 is TGTGCCAGCAGCTTAGGTGTAGCTGGGTCGGAGCAGTACTTC. Amino acids: CASSLGVAGSEQYF.

This chain joins TRBV5-5 and TRBJ2-7, with TRBD2 as a possible D gene (5 bases). Germline V gene data show CDR1 as SGHKS and CDR2 as YYEKEE (reference sequence). V was pared by 2 bases and J by 7 bases, with 10 bases between. The CDR3 is 12 residues long. DNA of the CDR3: TGTGCCAGCAGCTTTGGGGAGCTAGAGCAGTACTTC. Translation: CASSFGELEQYF.

The J gene is TRBJ2-3, the V gene TRBV6-2 or TRBV6-3, with TRBD2 matching 12 bases. CDR1 is MNHEY and CDR2 is SVGEGT in the germline V gene. The CDR3 totals 15 residues. Trimming removed 5 bases from V and 6 bases from J; junction bases left unmatched: 6. The CDR3 DNA reads as TGTGCCAGCAGTACTAGCGGGGGGCTCGGGGATACGCAGTATTTT. The encoded protein is CASSTSGGLGDTQYF.

This clonotype was detected only a few times. This rearrangement joins TRBV7-9 to TRBJ1-5; perhaps TRBD1 as D (6 bases). There are 13 residues in the CDR3. Trimming left V 5 bases short and J 5 bases short, with 10 bases between. From germline, CDR1 is SEHNR and CDR2 FQNEAQ (reference sequence). The CDR3 region has the DNA TGTGCCAGCAGCCAGGGGTGGGATCAGCCCCAGCATTTT. Translated: CASSQGWDQPQHF.

V and J are TRBV10-3 and TRBJ1-2, with unresolved D. Germline loops: CDR1 ENHRY, CDR2 SYGVKD. There are 12 residues in the CDR3. The ends were cut back, 2 bases at V and 8 bases at J, with 9 bases in the middle. CDR3 sequence reads: CAISETGTGYTF. CDR3 nucleotides: TGTGCCATCAGTGAGACGGGTACGGGCTACACCTTC.

The chain carries TRBV6-6 and TRBJ2-5; possible D gene TRBD1, 5 bases. Deletions cut 4 bases from V and 1 base from J, with 13 bases between. Germline V gene data show CDR1 as MNHNY and CDR2 as SVGAGI (reference sequence). The CDR3 consists of 15 residues. CDR3 sequence: CASSFPGHFQETQYF. The CDR3 nucleotides read TGTGCCAGCAGTTTCCCCGGACATTTCCAAGAGACCCAGTACTTC.

V usage is TRBV9 and J usage is TRBJ2-1; 9 nucleotides align to TRBD1. J lost 8 bases, V lost 2 bases, and 8 bases had no gene match. Germline CDR1 and CDR2: SGDLS and YYNGEE. This CDR3 is built from 15 residues. The CDR3 loop reads CASSVGTGTVDEQFF. The DNA of the CDR3 is TGTGCCAGCAGCGTCGGGACAGGGACGGTCGATGAGCAGTTCTTC.

The sample holds a few counts of this clonotype. The chain joins TRBV7-9 to TRBJ2-4; D remains unclear. Germline V gene lookup returns CDR1 SEHNR and CDR2 FQNEAQ (reference sequence). V lost 6 bases and J lost 4, with 10 bases in between. The CDR3 has 13 residues. CDR3 coding DNA: TGTGCCAGCAGTTACGTGGGGAAAAACATTCAGTACTTC. Protein product: CASSYVGKNIQYF.

The genes are TRBV20-1 and TRBJ1-5; the D is unclear. Deletions cut 1 base from V and 13 bases from J, with 14 bases between. In germline, CDR1 is DFQATT, CDR2 SNEGSKA (reference sequence). The CDR3 covers 12 residues. Written as DNA, the CDR3 is TGCAGTGCTAGAGGGCCTACTCCGGGACAGCATTTT. Protein: CSARGPTPGQHF.

This rearrangement joins TRBV6-6 to TRBJ2-1; D may be TRBD1 or TRBD2 (6 bases each). There are 17 residues in the CDR3. The V end lost 4 bases, the J end lost 0 bases, and 16 bases lay between the germline ends. CDR1 is MNHNY, CDR2 SVGAGI, per germline (reference sequence). The CDR3 loop is CASSWSKGGASYNEQFF. The CDR3 coding sequence is TGTGCCAGCAGTTGGTCTAAGGGGGGAGCCTCCTACAATGAGCAGTTCTTC.

The chain has TRBV7-2 and TRBJ2-7, with 10 bases fitting TRBD1. Trimming removed 5 bases from V and 4 bases from J; junction bases left unmatched: 14. The CDR3 is 17 residues long. Looked up from germline, CDR1 is SGHTA and CDR2 is FQGNSA. The CDR3 protein is CASSNNPGQGYAYEQYF. The CDR3 coding sequence is TGTGCCAGCAGCAACAATCCGGGACAGGGGTATGCTTACGAGCAGTACTTC.

The chain combines TRBV5-5 with TRBJ1-2, with 7 bases aligning to TRBD1. The junction had 9 bases not matched to a gene; V was cut back by 4 bases and J by 6 bases. Germline V lookup: CDR1 SGHKS, CDR2 YYEKEE (reference sequence). This CDR3 spans 14 amino acids. CDR3 nucleotide sequence: TGTGCCAGCAGCCTAAACACAGGGGACGATGGCTACACCTTC. It yields the protein CASSLNTGDDGYTF. Based on the CDR3 plus reference TRBV5-5 and TRBJ1-2, the full variable domain is DAGVTQSPTHLIKTRGQQVTLRCSPISGHKSVSWYQQVLGQGPQFIFQYYEKEERGRGNFPDRFSARQFPNYSSELNVNALLLGDSALYLCASSLNTGDDGYTFGSGTRLTVV.

The J gene is TRBJ2-5, the V gene TRBV24-1, with D perhaps matching TRBD2 (5 bases). The germline gives CDR1 KGHDR, CDR2 SFDVKD. V was shortened by 7 bases and J by 1 base, with 15 bases between the two germline ends. This CDR3 comprises 15 residues. The chain's CDR3 is CATSPRRGIQETQYF. CDR3 bases: TGTGCCACCAGCCCTCGACGGGGAATCCAAGAGACCCAGTACTTC.

This sequence joins TRBV7-2 and TRBJ1-5; the match to TRBD1 covers 8 bases. J gave up 5 bases and V 4 bases, and 4 bases lay outside the gene matches. Germline V gene data show CDR1 as SGHTA and CDR2 as FQGNSA. This CDR3 has 14 amino acids. The CDR3 here is CASSWTGYDQPQHF. The CDR3 nucleotides read TGTGCCAGCAGCTGGACAGGGTATGATCAGCCCCAGCATTTT.